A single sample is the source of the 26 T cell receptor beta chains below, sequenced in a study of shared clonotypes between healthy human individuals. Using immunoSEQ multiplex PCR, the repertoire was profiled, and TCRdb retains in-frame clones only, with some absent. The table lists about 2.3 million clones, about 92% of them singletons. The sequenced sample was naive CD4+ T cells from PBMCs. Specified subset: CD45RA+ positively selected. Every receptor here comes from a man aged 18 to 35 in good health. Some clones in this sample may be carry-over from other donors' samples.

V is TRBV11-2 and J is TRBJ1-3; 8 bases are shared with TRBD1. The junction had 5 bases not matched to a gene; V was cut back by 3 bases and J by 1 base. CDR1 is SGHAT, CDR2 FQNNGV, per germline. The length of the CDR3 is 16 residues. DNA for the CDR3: TGTGCCAGCAGCTTCCTAACAGGGGGTTCTGGAAACACCATATATTTT. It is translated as CASSFLTGGSGNTIYF.

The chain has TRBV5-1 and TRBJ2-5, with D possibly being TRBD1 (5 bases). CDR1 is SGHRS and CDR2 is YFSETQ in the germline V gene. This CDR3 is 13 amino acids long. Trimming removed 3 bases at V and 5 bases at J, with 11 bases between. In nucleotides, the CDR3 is TGCGCCAGCAGCTGGGGCCTGTGGGAGACCCAGTACTTC. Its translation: CASSWGLWETQYF.

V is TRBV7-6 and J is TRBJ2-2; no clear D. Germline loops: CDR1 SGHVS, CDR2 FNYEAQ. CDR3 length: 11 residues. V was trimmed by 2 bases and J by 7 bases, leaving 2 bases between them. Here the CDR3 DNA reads TGTGCCAGCAGCTTATACGGGGAGCTGTTTTTT. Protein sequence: CASSLYGELFF.

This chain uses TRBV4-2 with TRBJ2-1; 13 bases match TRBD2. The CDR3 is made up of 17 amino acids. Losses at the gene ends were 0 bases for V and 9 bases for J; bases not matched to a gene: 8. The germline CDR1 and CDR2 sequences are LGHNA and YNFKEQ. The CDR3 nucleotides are TGTGCCAGCAGCCAAGATCTTAGTACTAGCGGGAGGGGTGAGCAGTTCTTC. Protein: CASSQDLSTSGRGEQFF.

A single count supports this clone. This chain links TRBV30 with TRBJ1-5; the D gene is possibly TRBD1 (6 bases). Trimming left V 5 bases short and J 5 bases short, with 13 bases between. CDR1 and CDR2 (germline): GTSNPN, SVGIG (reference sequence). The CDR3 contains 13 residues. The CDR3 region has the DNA TGTGCCTGGGCCCACAGGGATTATCAGCCCCAGCATTTT. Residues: CAWAHRDYQPQHF.

The CDR3 nucleotides read TGTGCCAGCAGCTCATCATTGGCAGGGGTTAACACCGGGGAGCTGTTTTTT. Translation gives CASSSSLAGVNTGELFF. This chain links TRBV5-4 with TRBJ2-2; D is perhaps TRBD1 (6 bases). The CDR3 has 17 residues. The germline gives CDR1 SGHNT, CDR2 YYREEE (reference sequence). V dropped 3 bases and J dropped 2 bases, with 17 bases sitting between them.

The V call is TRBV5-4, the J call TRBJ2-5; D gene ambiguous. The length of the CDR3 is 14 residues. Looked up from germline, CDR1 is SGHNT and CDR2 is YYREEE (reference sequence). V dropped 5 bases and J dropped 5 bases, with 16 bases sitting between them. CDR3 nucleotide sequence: TGTGCCAGCAGTTACCGTCTGGGTCTGGAGACCCAGTACTTC. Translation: CASSYRLGLETQYF.

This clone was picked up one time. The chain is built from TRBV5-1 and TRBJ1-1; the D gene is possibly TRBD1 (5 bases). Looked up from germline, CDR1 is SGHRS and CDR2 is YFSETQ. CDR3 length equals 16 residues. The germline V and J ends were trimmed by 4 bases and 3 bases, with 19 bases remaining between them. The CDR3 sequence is CASSGTGRAVYTEAFF. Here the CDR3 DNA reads TGCGCCAGCAGCGGCACAGGCAGGGCTGTATACACTGAAGCTTTCTTT.

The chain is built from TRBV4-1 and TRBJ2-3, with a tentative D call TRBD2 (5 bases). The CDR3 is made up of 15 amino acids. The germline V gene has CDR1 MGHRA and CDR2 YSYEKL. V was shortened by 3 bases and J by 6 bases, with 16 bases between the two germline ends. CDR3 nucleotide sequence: TGCGCCAGCAGCCACCGGGAACCACTAGGTGATACGCAGTATTTT. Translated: CASSHREPLGDTQYF.

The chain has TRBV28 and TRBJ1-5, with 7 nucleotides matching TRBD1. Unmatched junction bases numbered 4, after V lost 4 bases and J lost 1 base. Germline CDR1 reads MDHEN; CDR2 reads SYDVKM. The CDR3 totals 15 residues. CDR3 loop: CASSSYRGSNQPQHF. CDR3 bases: TGTGCCAGCAGTTCCTACAGGGGAAGCAATCAGCCCCAGCATTTT. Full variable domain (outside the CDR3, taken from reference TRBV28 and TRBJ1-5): DVKVTQSSRYLVKRTGEKVFLECVQDMDHENMFWYRQDPGLGLRLIYFSYDVKMKEKGDIPEGYSVSREKKERFSLILESASTNQTSMYLCASSSYRGSNQPQHFGDGTRLSIL.

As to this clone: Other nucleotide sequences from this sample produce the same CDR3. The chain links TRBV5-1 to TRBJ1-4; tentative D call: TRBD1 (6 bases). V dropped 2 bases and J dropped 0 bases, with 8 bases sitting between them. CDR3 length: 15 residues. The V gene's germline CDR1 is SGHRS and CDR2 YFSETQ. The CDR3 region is CASSLQGATNEKLFF. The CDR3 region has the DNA TGCGCCAGCAGCTTACAGGGTGCAACTAATGAAAAACTGTTTTTT.

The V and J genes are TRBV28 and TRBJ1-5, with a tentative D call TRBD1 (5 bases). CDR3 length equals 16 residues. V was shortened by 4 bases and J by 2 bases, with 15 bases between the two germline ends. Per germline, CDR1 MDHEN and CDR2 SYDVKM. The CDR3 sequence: CASSSGRRGGNQPQHF. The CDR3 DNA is TGTGCCAGCAGTTCGGGACGCCGAGGGGGCAATCAGCCCCAGCATTTT.

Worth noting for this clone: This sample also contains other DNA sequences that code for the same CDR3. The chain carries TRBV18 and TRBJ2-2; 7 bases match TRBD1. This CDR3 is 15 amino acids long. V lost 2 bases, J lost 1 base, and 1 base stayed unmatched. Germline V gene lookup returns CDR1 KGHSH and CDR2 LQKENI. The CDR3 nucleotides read TGTGCCAGCTCACCAAGACAGGGGAACACCGGGGAGCTGTTTTTT. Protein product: CASSPRQGNTGELFF. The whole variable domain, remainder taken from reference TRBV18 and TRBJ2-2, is NAGVMQNPRHLVRRRGQEARLRCSPMKGHSHVYWYRQLPEEGLKFMVYLQKENIIDESGMPKERFSAEFPKEGPSILRIQQVVRGDSAAYFCASSPRQGNTGELFFGEGSRLTVL.

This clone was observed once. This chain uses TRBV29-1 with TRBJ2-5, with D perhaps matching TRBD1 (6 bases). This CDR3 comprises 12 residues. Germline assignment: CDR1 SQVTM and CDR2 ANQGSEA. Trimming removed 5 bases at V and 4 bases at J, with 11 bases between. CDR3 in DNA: TGCAGCGTTTTGAGCAGGGGAGAGACCCAGTACTTC. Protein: CSVLSRGETQYF.

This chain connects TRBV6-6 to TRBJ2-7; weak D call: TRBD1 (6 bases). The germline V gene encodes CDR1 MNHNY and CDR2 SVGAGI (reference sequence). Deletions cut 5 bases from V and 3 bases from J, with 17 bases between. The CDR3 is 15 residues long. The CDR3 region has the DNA TGTGCCAGCAGTCGACCTCCGGGACACTTCTACGAGCAGTACTTC. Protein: CASSRPPGHFYEQYF.

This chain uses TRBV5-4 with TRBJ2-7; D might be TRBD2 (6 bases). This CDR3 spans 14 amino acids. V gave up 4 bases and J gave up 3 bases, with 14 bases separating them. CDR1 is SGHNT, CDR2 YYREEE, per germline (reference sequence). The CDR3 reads CASSSFGGDYEQYF. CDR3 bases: TGTGCCAGCAGCAGCTTCGGGGGAGACTACGAGCAGTACTTC.

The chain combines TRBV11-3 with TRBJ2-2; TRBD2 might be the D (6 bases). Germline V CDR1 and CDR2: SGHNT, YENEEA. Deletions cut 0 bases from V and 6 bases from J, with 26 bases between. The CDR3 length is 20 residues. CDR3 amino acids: CASSLDGGWGDASSPGELFF. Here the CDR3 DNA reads TGTGCCAGCAGCTTAGACGGTGGGTGGGGGGACGCCTCTTCCCCCGGGGAGCTGTTTTTT.

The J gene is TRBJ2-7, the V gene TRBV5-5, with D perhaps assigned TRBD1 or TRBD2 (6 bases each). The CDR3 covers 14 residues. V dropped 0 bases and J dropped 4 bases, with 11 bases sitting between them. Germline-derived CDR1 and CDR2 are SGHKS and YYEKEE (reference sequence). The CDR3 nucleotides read TGTGCCAGCAGCTTGGCCGGGGGCATATACGAGCAGTACTTC. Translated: CASSLAGGIYEQYF. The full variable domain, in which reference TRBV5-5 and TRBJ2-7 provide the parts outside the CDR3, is DAGVTQSPTHLIKTRGQQVTLRCSPISGHKSVSWYQQVLGQGPQFIFQYYEKEERGRGNFPDRFSARQFPNYSSELNVNALLLGDSALYLCASSLAGGIYEQYFGPGTRLTVT.

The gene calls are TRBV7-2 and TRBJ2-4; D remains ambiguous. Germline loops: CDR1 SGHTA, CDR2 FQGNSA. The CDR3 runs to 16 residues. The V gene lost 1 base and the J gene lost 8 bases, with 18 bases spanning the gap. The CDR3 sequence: CASSLGAGQIGDIQYF. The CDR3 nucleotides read TGTGCCAGCAGCTTAGGGGCTGGGCAAATCGGCGACATTCAGTACTTC.

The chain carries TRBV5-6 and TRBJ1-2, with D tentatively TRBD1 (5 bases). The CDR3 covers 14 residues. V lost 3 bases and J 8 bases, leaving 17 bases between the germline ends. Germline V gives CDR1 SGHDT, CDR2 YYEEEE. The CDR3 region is CASSSGRRSRGYTF. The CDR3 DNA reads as TGTGCCAGCAGCTCGGGACGTAGGTCCAGAGGCTACACCTTC.

The CDR3 region has the DNA TGTGCCAGTAGCCAGGGAGCGGGAGGTCAGGGGACCGGGGAGCTGTTTTTT. Encoded protein: CASSQGAGGQGTGELFF. The J gene is TRBJ2-2, the V gene TRBV19; 9 bases match TRBD2. The ends lost 6 bases at V and 5 bases at J; junction bases unmatched: 13. The CDR3 consists of 17 residues. The germline gives CDR1 LNHDA, CDR2 SQIVND (reference sequence).

Written as DNA, the CDR3 is TGTGCCAGCAGCCGAGGATCGGGGAACACTGAAGCTTTCTTT. It translates to CASSRGSGNTEAFF. The chain is built from TRBV7-2 and TRBJ1-1; no clear D gene. V gave up 5 bases and J gave up 1 base, with 11 bases separating them. The germline V gene encodes CDR1 SGHTA and CDR2 FQGNSA. The CDR3 contains 14 residues.

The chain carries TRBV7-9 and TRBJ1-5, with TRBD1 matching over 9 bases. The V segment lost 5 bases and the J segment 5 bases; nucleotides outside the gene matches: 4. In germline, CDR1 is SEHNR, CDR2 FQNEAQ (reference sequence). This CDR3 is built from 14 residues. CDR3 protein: CASSVDRGDQPQHF. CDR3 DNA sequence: TGTGCCAGCAGCGTCGACAGGGGGGATCAGCCCCAGCATTTT.

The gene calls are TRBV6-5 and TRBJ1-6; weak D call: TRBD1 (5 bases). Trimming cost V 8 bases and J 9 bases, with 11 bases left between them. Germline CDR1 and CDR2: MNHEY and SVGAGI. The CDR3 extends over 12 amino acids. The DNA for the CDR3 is TGTGCCAGCTGGCAGGGTGGTTCACCCCTCCACTTT. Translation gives CASWQGGSPLHF.

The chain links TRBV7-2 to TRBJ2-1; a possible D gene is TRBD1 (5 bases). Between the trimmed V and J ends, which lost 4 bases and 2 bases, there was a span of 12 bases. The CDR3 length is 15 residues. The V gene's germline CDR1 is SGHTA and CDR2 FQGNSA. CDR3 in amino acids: CASSSSRETYNEQFF. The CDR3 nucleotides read TGTGCCAGCAGCTCTTCCAGGGAAACCTACAATGAGCAGTTCTTC.

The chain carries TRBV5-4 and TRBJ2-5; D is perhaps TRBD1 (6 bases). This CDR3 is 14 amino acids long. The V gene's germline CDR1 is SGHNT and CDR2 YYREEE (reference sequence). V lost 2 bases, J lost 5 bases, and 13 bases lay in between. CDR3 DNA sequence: TGTGCCAGCAGCTTAAAACAGGGTGAGGAGACCCAGTACTTC. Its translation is CASSLKQGEETQYF.